This T cell receptor (beta chain) appears in the sequencing data of a study of T cell repertoires in cytomegalovirus infection. TCRdb itself ran the reads through MiXCR, one entry per CDR3 protein. This sample has 100,000 to 150,000 distinct CDR3 sequences, with over 30% found just once. This clonotype showed up many times. What it binds is not known. The CDR3 covers 13 residues. J was trimmed by 3 bases and V by 6 bases; bases with no gene match: 4. CDR1 is MDHEN, CDR2 SYDVKM, per germline. The chain recombines TRBV28 with TRBJ2-7; 8 bases are a match to TRBD1. The clonotype originates from a human donor in good health (CMV status not recorded). Some clones in this sample may be carry-over from other donors' samples. Sequencing used CD8+ T cells from cultured PBMCs, obtained from culture after CMV antigen stimulation. The CDR3 here is CASRGQEGYEQYF. CDR3 in DNA: TGTGCCAGCAGGGGACAGGAGGGCTACGAGCAGTACTTC. The full variable domain, its missing parts supplied by reference TRBV28 and TRBJ2-7, is DVKVTQSSRYLVKRTGEKVFLECVQDMDHENMFWYRQDPGLGLRLIYFSYDVKMKEKGDIPEGYSVSREKKERFSLILESASTNQTSMYLCASRGQEGYEQYFGPGTRLTVT.